This T cell receptor (beta chain) was profiled in a study of T cell responses to AZD1222 COVID-19 vaccine. Study results and limitations: An increase in Spike-specific TCR breadth and depth was observed after two AZD1222 doses. Samples come after the peak T cell response, not at day 14. Nearly half of unique spike-specific TCRs reportedly avoided B.1.351 and B.1.1.7 mutated regions. Donors skewed white British and female; clonal diversity was possibly underestimated.

On this clone: Its antigen is still unknown.

Produced via immunoSEQ multiplex PCR; TCRdb's table is partial and in-frame only. Of approximately 160,000 clones in the sample, about 91% were seen once. The CDR3 loop spans 15 amino acids. The clonotype was recovered from an adult who received the AZD1222 COVID-19 vaccine. Here the sequenced sample was peripheral blood, taken 28 days after the second AZD1222 dose. This chain links TRBV12-1 with TRBJ1-3; no check of the table's D call, TRBD1, against the DNA was made. TRBV12-1 is termed a pseudogene. This CDR3 reads CASSPRTGVGNTIYF. For the CDR3, the DNA is TGTGCCAGCAGCCCAAGGACAGGGGTCGGAAACACCATATATTTT.